The entry that follows covers one TCR beta chain sequence. The sample belongs to a study of control samples from healthy donors and cancer patients. Repertoires were generated with immunoSEQ multiplex PCR, while TCRdb's copy carries only in-frame clones and drops some. There are around 200,000 clones in the sample; about nine tenths occur only once, and approximately 1.5% lies in the top ten. V lost 0 bases and J 1 base, leaving 11 bases between the germline ends. Germline lookup yields CDR1 SGHDT and CDR2 YYEEEE. CDR3 length: 15 amino acids. The TCR sequence derives from a woman aged 25 to 39 in good health. The sequenced sample was blood. This chain uses TRBV5-6 with TRBJ2-7; TRBD2 might be the D (7 bases). This CDR3 reads CASSLERDISYEQYF. The CDR3 DNA sequence: TGTGCCAGCAGCTTGGAGCGGGACATATCCTACGAGCAGTACTTC.